This TCR beta chain was found in a study of blood T cell repertoires in COVID-19. Overall study context: The United States, Italy and Spain were the sources of the acute and convalescent COVID-19 samples. T cells, B-cell-depleted T cells, or PBMCs provided the cDNA or gDNA that served as material.

Germline V gene lookup returns CDR1 SGHDN and CDR2 FVKESK. V shed 1 base and J shed 2 bases, with 12 bases lying between them. The CDR3 runs 15 residues. Original methodology: Reference gene primers were amplified, and this amplification served to estimate nucleated cell counts. Data came from immunoSEQ multiplex PCR; TCRdb stores just in-frame clones and leaves some out. V and J calls and clone size are those listed in that table; D and trimming were worked out from the DNA. The sample lists around 120,000 clones, approximately 84% occurring once. Sequencing was done on a sample of peripheral blood. The sequence came from a human donor in a cohort sampled during active COVID-19. This chain uses TRBV14 with TRBJ2-7; D not resolved. In DNA form, the CDR3 reads TGTGCCAGCAGCCAAGGCATGGCAGACACCTACGAGCAGTACTTC. Residues: CASSQGMADTYEQYF.